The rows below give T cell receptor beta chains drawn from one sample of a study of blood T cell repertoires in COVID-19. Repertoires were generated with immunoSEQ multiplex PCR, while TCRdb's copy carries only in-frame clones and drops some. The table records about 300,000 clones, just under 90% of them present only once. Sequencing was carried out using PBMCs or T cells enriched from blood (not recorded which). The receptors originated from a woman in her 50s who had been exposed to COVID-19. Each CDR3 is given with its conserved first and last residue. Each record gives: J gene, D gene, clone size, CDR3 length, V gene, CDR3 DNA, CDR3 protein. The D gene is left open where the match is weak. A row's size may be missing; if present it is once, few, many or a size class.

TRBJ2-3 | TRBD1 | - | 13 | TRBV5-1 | TGCGCCAGCAGCAGGACAGGGCCAGATACGCAGTATTTT | CASSRTGPDTQYF
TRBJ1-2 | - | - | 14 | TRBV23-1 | TGCGCCAGCAGTCTCGCGGCGGGGGAGGATGGCTACACCTTC | CASSLAAGEDGYTF
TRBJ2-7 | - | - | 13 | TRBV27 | TGTGCCAGCAGTTACGGGGAATCCTACGAGCAGTACTTC | CASSYGESYEQYF
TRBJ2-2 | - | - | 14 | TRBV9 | TGTGCCAGCAGCGTAGAAATATACACCGGGGAGCTGTTTTTT | CASSVEIYTGELFF
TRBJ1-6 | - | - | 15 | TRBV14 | TGTGCCAGCAGCCAAGAAATGGGCCCGGGGTTACCCCTCCACTTT | CASSQEMGPGLPLHF
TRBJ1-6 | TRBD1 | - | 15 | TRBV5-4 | TGTGCCAGCAGCTCAGAACAGGGGGCCCATTCACCCCTCCACTTT | CASSSEQGAHSPLHF
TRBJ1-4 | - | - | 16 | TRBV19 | TGTGCCAGTAGTATTTGGCAGCTCGGAGCTAATGAAAAACTGTTTTTT | CASSIWQLGANEKLFF
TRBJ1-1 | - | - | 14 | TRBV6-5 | TGTGCCAGCAGTTATGAGGCCAGTCTCTATGAAGCTTTCTTT | CASSYEASLYEAFF
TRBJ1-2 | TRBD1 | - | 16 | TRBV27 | TGTGCCAGCAGAACTACTAGGGACAGGGCCAACTATGGCTACACCTTC | CASRTTRDRANYGYTF
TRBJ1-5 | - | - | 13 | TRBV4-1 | TGCGCCAGCAGCCAGAGGGAGGCTCAGCCCCAGCATTTT | CASSQREAQPQHF
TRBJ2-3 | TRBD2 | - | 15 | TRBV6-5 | TGTGCCAGCAGACCCGGGACTAGCGGCACAGATACGCAGTATTTT | CASRPGTSGTDTQYF
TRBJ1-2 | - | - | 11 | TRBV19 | TGTGCCAGTAGTATCGGCTATGGCTACACCTTC | CASSIGYGYTF
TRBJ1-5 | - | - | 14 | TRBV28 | TGTGCCAGCAGTTGGCAGGGTGGGAATCAGCCCCAGCATTTT | CASSWQGGNQPQHF
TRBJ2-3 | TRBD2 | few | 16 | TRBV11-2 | TGTGCCAGCAGCAACTTGCTAGCGGGGGGGCCAGATACGCAGTATTTT | CASSNLLAGGPDTQYF
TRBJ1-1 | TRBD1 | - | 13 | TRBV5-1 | TGCGCCAGCAGTAAGGGGGCAGGCACTGAAGCTTTCTTT | CASSKGAGTEAFF
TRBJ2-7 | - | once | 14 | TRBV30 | TGTGCCTGGAGTGCCCCTGGGTGGAGACACGAGCAGTACTTC | CAWSAPGWRHEQYF
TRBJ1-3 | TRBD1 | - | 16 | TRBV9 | TGTGCCAGCAGCGCCGGGACAGGGAGTACTGGAAACACCATATATTTT | CASSAGTGSTGNTIYF
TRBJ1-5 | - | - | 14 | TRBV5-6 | TGTGCCAGCGGCAGGGTGGGTAGCAATCAGCCCCAGCATTTT | CASGRVGSNQPQHF
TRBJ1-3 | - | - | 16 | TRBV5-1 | TGCGCCAGCAGCATGACCCAGCGGGCCTCTGGAAACACCATATATTTT | CASSMTQRASGNTIYF
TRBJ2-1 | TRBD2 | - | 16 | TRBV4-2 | TGTGCCAGCAGCCAAACCGGGACTAGCGCCTACAATGAGCAGTTCTTC | CASSQTGTSAYNEQFF
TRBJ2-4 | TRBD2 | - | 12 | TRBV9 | TGTGCCAGCAGCACCTCTAGCGGGGGGATAGCCTTC | CASSTSSGGIAF
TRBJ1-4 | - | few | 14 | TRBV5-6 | TGTGCCAGCAGCTTGCCACACGCCAATGAAAAACTGTTTTTT | CASSLPHANEKLFF
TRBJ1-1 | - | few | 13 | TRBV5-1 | TGCGCCAGCAGCTTGTGGGGAGACACTGAAGCTTTCTTT | CASSLWGDTEAFF
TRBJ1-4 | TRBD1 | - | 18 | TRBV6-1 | TGTGCCAGCAGTGAACCCGCAAGCCGGAGGGGGCGAGGTGAAAAACTGTTTTTT | CASSEPASRRGRGEKLFF